This T cell receptor (beta chain) appears in the sequencing data of a study of blood T cell repertoires in COVID-19. Study-level background: COVID-19 samples, acute and convalescent, were from the United States, Italy and Spain.

The CDR3 is 16 amino acids. Per germline, CDR1 SGHTA and CDR2 FQGNSA. V was pared by 4 bases and J by 1 base, with 13 bases between. Under the authors' procedure: How many nucleated cells were present was estimated from reference gene primer amplification. This table comes from immunoSEQ multiplex PCR, and its TCRdb copy is limited to in-frame clones, with some not included. Clone size and the V and J calls come from that table; the DNA yielded D and trimming. The profile shows fewer than 60,000 clones, 81% of them singletons. Seattle patient enrollment occurred during active infection, with longitudinal follow-up thereafter.

The sequencing sample was made of peripheral blood. V and J are TRBV7-2 and TRBJ1-4, with D maybe TRBD1 (5 bases). The TCR comes from a woman older than 75 with COVID-19, enrolled during active disease. The CDR3 DNA follows: TGTGCCAGCAGCTCTCAGGGCCGCGGAACTAATGAAAAACTGTTTTTT. Translation gives CASSSQGRGTNEKLFF.